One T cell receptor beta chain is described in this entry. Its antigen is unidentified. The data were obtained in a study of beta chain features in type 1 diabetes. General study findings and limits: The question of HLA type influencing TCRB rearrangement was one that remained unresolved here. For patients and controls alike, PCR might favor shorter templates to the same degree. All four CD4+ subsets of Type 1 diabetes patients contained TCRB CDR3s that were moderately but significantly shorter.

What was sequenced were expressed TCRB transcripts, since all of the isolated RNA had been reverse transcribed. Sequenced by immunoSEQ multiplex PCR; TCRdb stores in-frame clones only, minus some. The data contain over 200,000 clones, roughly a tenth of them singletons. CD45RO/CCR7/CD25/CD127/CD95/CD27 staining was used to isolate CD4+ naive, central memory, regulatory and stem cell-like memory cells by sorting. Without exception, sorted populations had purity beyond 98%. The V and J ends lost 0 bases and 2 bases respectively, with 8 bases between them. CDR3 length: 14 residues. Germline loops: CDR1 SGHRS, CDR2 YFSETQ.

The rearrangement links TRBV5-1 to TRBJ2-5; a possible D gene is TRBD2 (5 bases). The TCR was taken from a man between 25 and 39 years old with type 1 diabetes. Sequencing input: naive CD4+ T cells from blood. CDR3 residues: CASSLAGLQETQYF. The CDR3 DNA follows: TGCGCCAGCAGCTTGGCTGGACTTCAAGAGACCCAGTACTTC. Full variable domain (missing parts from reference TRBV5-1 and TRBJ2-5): KAGVTQTPRYLIKTRGQQVTLSCSPISGHRSVSWYQQTPGQGLQFLFEYFSETQRNKGNFPGRFSGRQFSNSRSEMNVSTLELGDSALYLCASSLAGLQETQYFGPGTRLLVL.